This entry lists 15 T cell receptor beta chains sequenced from one sample in a study of spatial heterogeneity in lung cancer. From the 5' RACE reads, TCRdb called clonotypes with MiXCR, one entry per CDR3 protein. The repertoire consists of 25,000 to 30,000 distinct CDR3 sequences, with approximately 5.5% occurring once and the leading ten covering around 21%. This sample's time point: blood at routine non-recurrence follow-up after resection. No cell sorting; template was whole RNA from tumor, lung tissue or PBMC. The material was PBMCs, obtained at follow-up. All receptors derive from a male donor with early-stage non-small cell lung cancer.

This clonotype was seen many times. The chain couples TRBV13 to TRBJ1-5; 7 positions match TRBD1. In germline, CDR1 is PRHDT, CDR2 FYEKMQ (reference sequence). The CDR3 is made up of 16 amino acids. Unmatched junction bases numbered 6, after V lost 0 bases and J lost 4 bases. The CDR3 region is CASSLGYRGQNQPQHF. The CDR3 DNA follows: TGTGCCAGCAGCTTAGGTTACAGGGGTCAAAATCAGCCCCAGCATTTT.

The rearrangement uses TRBV6-6 and TRBJ1-5; no firm D call. The germline V and J ends were trimmed by 0 bases and 11 bases, with 14 bases remaining between them. The CDR3 is 14 residues long. In germline, CDR1 is MNHNY, CDR2 SVGAGI (reference sequence). The CDR3: CASSYSEATGAQHF. CDR3 sequence (DNA): TGTGCCAGCAGTTACTCGGAGGCTACGGGTGCCCAGCATTTT.

This clonotype was seen only a few times. The chain uses TRBV18 and TRBJ1-1; perhaps TRBD1 as D (6 bases). CDR1 is KGHSH and CDR2 is LQKENI in the germline V gene. The ends were cut back, 3 bases at V and 4 bases at J, with 12 bases in the middle. The CDR3 has 14 amino acids. CDR3 nucleotide sequence: TGTGCCAGCTCACCGCTACAGGGAGGCACTGAAGCTTTCTTT. Translating gives CASSPLQGGTEAFF.

This clonotype was observed at least ten times. The chain uses TRBV4-3 and TRBJ2-7; 9 positions agree with TRBD2. This CDR3 is built from 16 residues. The germline V gene has CDR1 LGHNA and CDR2 YSLEER. The J segment lost 4 bases and the V segment lost 4 bases, leaving 11 bases of the junction unmatched. The CDR3 sequence is CASSPDRRGGNYEQYF. CDR3 coding DNA: TGCGCCAGCAGCCCGGACAGGCGGGGGGGCAATTACGAGCAGTACTTC.

This clonotype was counted between two and nine times. The CDR3 nucleotides are TGTGCCAGCAGCACCGGGACAGGGTCGGCCGAGCAGTACTTC. Translating it yields CASSTGTGSAEQYF. The chain uses TRBV7-6 and TRBJ2-7, with TRBD1 matching over 9 bases. V lost 5 bases and J lost 6; bases outside the gene matches: 8. The CDR3 sequence is 14 residues long. Germline V gene lookup returns CDR1 SGHVS and CDR2 FNYEAQ.

This clonotype was picked up many times. The CDR3, as DNA: TGTGCCAGCATGACAGGGGACACCTCCTACGAGCAGTACGTC. Amino acids: CASMTGDTSYEQYV. This chain links TRBV6-1 with TRBJ2-7; 8 nucleotides line up with TRBD1. After removal of 7 bases from V and 0 bases from J, the junction contained 5 bases not matched to a gene. CDR1 and CDR2 (germline): MNHNS, SASEGT. This CDR3 has 14 residues.

This clonotype occurred many times. The chain links TRBV5-5 to TRBJ2-2; D not certain. CDR1 SGHKS and CDR2 YYEKEE come from the germline V gene (reference sequence). The CDR3 covers 16 residues. The V gene lost 4 bases and the J gene lost 0 bases, with 13 bases spanning the gap. CDR3 nucleotide sequence: TGTGCCAGCAGCAAGGAAGGCGGATCGAACACCGGGGAGCTGTTTTTT. This sequence encodes CASSKEGGSNTGELFF.

CDR3: CASSPGGGWTGELFF. The DNA of the CDR3 is TGTGCCAGCAGCCCCGGGGGGGGTTGGACCGGGGAGCTGTTTTTT. V and J are TRBV6-6 and TRBJ2-2; 8 nucleotides line up with TRBD2. Trimming removed 6 bases from V and 5 bases from J; junction bases left unmatched: 8. The germline gives CDR1 MNHNY, CDR2 SVGAGI (reference sequence). CDR3 size: 15 residues.

CDR3 protein: CASSTRAKRVEKLFF. CDR3 bases: TGTGCCAGCAGTACGAGGGCGAAACGGGTTGAAAAACTGTTTTTT. The chain is built from TRBV7-3 and TRBJ1-4; D not certain. This CDR3 comprises 15 residues. V was pared by 6 bases and J by 7 bases, with 18 bases between. Germline V gene lookup returns CDR1 SGHTA and CDR2 FQGTGA.

This clonotype was recorded a few times. The CDR3 nucleotides are TGTGCCAGCAGCCAAAGGAAGGGAGCGGAGACCCAGTACTTC. Translated: CASSQRKGAETQYF. This rearrangement joins TRBV3-1 to TRBJ2-5; D is possibly TRBD2 (5 bases). Trimming removed 2 bases at V and 5 bases at J, with 12 bases between. The V gene's germline CDR1 is LGHDT and CDR2 YNNKEL (reference sequence). The CDR3 runs to 14 residues.

This clonotype has a count of ten or more. This chain uses TRBV4-1 with TRBJ1-5; D ambiguous. The CDR3 is 15 amino acids. Germline V gene sequence: CDR1 MGHRA, CDR2 YSYEKL. The V end lost 3 bases, the J end lost 3 bases, and 12 bases lay between the germline ends. As DNA, the CDR3 is TGCGCCAGCAGCCAGGCCGGCTATTACAATCAGCCCCAGCATTTT. This translates into CASSQAGYYNQPQHF.

This clonotype has at least ten counts. This chain links TRBV7-3 with TRBJ1-1; D ambiguous. Trimming removed 1 base at V and 1 base at J, with 4 bases between. The germline V gene has CDR1 SGHTA and CDR2 FQGTGA. The CDR3 has 13 residues. The CDR3 region is CASSLNQNTEAFF. Written as DNA, the CDR3 is TGTGCCAGCAGCTTAAATCAGAACACTGAAGCTTTCTTT.

V is TRBV5-1 and J is TRBJ2-3, with D unresolved. Between the trimmed V and J ends, which lost 0 bases and 2 bases, there was a span of 10 bases. CDR1 SGHRS and CDR2 YFSETQ come from the germline V gene. The CDR3 sequence is 15 residues long. The CDR3 reads CASSLDQPPTDTQYF. The CDR3 DNA is TGCGCCAGCAGCTTGGACCAGCCACCCACAGATACGCAGTATTTT.

In this sample, this clonotype turned up many times. This chain uses TRBV7-9 with TRBJ2-7, with D unresolved. Germline-derived CDR1 and CDR2 are SEHNR and FQNEAQ (reference sequence). The CDR3 is 12 amino acids. V was cut by 7 bases and J by 6 bases, with 13 bases left in between. CDR3 bases: TGTGCCAGCACCGCTTATAGGAGCGAGCAGTACTTC. This translates into CASTAYRSEQYF.

This clonotype was recorded many times. V usage is TRBV12-3 or TRBV12-4 and J usage is TRBJ2-6, with 7 bases identical to TRBD2. The ends lost 6 bases at V and 4 bases at J; junction bases unmatched: 12. The CDR3 is 17 residues long. CDR3 in DNA: TGTGCCAGCAGCCCTCCCGCGGGGGTAGCCGGGGCCAACGTCCTGACTTTC. This gives the protein CASSPPAGVAGANVLTF.